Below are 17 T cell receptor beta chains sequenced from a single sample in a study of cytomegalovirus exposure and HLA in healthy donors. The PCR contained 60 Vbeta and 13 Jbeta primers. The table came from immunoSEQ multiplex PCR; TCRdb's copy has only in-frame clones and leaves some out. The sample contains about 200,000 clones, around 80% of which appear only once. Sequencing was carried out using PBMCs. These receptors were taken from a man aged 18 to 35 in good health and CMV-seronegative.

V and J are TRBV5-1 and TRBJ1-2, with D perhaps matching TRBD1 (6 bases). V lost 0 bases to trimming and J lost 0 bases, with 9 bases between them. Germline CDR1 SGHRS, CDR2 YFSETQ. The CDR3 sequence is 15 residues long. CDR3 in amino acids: CASSLGGLTNYGYTF. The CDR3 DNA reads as TGCGCCAGCAGCTTGGGGGGGCTCACTAACTATGGCTACACCTTC.

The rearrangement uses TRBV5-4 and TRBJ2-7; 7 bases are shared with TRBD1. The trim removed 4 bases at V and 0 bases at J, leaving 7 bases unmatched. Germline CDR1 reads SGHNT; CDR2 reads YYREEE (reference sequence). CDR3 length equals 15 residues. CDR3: CASSPSTGISYEQYF. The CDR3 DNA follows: TGTGCCAGCAGCCCTTCGACAGGGATCTCCTACGAGCAGTACTTC.

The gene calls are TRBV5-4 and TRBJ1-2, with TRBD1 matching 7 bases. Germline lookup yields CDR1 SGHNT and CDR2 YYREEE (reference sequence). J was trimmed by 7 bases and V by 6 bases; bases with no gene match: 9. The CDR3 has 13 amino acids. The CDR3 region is CASKPGTAAGYTF. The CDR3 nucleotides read TGTGCCAGCAAACCCGGGACAGCGGCTGGCTACACCTTC.

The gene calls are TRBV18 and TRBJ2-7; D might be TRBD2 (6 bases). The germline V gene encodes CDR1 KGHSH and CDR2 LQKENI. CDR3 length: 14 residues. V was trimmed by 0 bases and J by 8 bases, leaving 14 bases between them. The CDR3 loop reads CASSPPRLVIQQYF. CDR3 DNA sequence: TGTGCCAGCTCACCACCGAGACTAGTTATCCAGCAGTACTTC.

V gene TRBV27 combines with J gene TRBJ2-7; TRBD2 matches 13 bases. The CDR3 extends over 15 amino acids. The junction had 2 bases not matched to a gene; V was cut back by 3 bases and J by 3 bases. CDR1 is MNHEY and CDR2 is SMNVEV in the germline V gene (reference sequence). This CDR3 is CASSLTSGGIYEQYF. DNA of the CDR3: TGTGCCAGCAGTTTGACTAGCGGGGGGATCTACGAGCAGTACTTC.

The CDR3 DNA follows: TGTGCCACCAGCAGAGATCTAACTGCGAATAATTCACCCCTCCACTTT. Amino acids: CATSRDLTANNSPLHF. The rearrangement uses TRBV15 and TRBJ1-6, with D unclear. Germline CDR1 is LNHNV and CDR2 is YYDKDF (reference sequence). The CDR3 contains 16 residues. V was trimmed by 0 bases and J by 5 bases, leaving 11 bases between them.

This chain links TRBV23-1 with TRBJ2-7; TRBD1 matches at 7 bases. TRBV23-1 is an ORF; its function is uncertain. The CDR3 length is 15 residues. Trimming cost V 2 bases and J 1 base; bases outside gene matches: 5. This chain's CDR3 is CASSQGNRGSYEQYF. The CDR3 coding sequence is TGCGCCAGCAGTCAAGGGAACAGGGGATCCTACGAGCAGTACTTC.

The CDR3 nucleotides are TGTGCCAGCAGTTTGGCCATACCGAACTATGGCTACACCTTC. Its protein product is CASSLAIPNYGYTF. The V gene is TRBV28, the J gene TRBJ1-2; no firm D call. Germline V gene sequence: CDR1 MDHEN, CDR2 SYDVKM. This CDR3 has 14 residues. Trimming stripped 3 bases from V and 2 bases from J, with 10 bases between.

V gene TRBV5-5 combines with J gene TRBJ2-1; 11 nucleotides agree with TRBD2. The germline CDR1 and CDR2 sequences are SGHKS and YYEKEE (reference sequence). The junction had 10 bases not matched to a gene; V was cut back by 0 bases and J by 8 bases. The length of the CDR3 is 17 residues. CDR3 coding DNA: TGTGCCAGCAGCTTGGGGGGACCTAGCGGGGGGAGGGATGAGCAGTTCTTC. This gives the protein CASSLGGPSGGRDEQFF.

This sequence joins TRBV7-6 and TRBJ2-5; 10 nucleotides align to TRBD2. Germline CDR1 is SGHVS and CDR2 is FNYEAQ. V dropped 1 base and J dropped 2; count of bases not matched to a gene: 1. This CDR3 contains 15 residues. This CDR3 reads CASSLGTSGQETQYF. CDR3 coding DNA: TGTGCCAGCAGCTTAGGGACTAGCGGACAAGAGACCCAGTACTTC.

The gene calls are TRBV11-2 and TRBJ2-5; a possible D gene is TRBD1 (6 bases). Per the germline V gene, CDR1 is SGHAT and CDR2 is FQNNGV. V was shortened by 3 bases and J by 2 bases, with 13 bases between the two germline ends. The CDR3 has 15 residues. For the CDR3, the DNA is TGTGCCAGCAGCTTGTCGACAGGAGGTCAAGAGACCCAGTACTTC. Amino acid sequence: CASSLSTGGQETQYF.

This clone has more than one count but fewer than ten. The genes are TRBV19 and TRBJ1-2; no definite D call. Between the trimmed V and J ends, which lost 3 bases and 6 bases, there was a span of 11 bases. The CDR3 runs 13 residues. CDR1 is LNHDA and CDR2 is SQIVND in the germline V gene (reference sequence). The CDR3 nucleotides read TGTGCCAGTAGTATCGGCGGGCGGAATGGCTACACCTTC. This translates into CASSIGGRNGYTF.

CDR3 sequence (DNA): TGTGCCAGCAGCTACCCCTCCCCTTCGCGGGATGGGCAGTTCTTC. Protein product: CASSYPSPSRDGQFF. The chain joins TRBV7-2 to TRBJ2-1; a weak D match, TRBD2 (6 bases). Trimming shortened V by 4 bases and J by 12 bases, and 22 bases separated the two germline ends. Germline loops: CDR1 SGHTA, CDR2 FQGNSA. This CDR3 is built from 15 residues.

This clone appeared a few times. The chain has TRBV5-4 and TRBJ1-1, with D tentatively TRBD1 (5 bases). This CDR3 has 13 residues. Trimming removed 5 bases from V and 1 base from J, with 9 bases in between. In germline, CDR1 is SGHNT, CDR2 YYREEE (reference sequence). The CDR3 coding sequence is TGTGCCAGCAGTATCGACAGGAACACTGAAGCTTTCTTT. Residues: CASSIDRNTEAFF.

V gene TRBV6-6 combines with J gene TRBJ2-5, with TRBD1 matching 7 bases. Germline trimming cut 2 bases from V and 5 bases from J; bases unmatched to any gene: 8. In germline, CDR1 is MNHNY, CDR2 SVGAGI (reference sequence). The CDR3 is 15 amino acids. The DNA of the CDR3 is TGTGCCAGCAGTTACATACAGGGGAAGCAGGAGACCCAGTACTTC. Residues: CASSYIQGKQETQYF.

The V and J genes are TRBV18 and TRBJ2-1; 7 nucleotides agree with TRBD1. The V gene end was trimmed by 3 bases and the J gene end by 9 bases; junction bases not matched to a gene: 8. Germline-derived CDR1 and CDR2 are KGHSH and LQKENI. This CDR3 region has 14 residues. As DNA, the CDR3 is TGTGCCAGCTCACCGACACAGGGGATGATTGAGCAGTTCTTC. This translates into CASSPTQGMIEQFF.

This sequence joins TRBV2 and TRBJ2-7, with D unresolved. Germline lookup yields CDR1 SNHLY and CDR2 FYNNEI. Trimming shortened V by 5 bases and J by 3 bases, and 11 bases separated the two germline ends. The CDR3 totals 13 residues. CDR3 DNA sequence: TGTGCCAGCAGTCCTTCCTTCGTCTACGAGCAGTACTTC. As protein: CASSPSFVYEQYF.